The clone carrying this TCR beta chain was recorded a few times. Antigen: not known. This sample was taken from a study of response to subunit inactivated influenza vaccine. Whole-study findings and limits: The authors suggested that every seasonal influenza vaccination recruits few new T cells.

The germline CDR1 and CDR2 sequences are SGHRS and YFSETQ. The CDR3 runs 16 residues. Trimming cost V 4 bases and J 8 bases, with 24 bases left between them. TCRdb re-derived calls from the RT-PCR reads in MiXCR, one entry per CDR3 protein. The table lists around 190,000 distinct CDR3 sequences, roughly 8.7% of them singletons. The clonotype was recovered from a man aged 50-60 years who received an inactivated influenza vaccine. The sample here was non-naive T cells sorted from PBMCs, taken on the day of vaccination. This sequence joins TRBV5-1 and TRBJ1-2; D possibly corresponds to TRBD1 (5 bases). This chain's CDR3 is CASSPGLGGAAQGYTF. For the CDR3, the DNA is TGCGCCAGCAGCCCCGGGCTTGGAGGGGCTGCCCAGGGCTACACCTTC. The full variable domain, rest sourced from reference TRBV5-1 and TRBJ1-2, is KAGVTQTPRYLIKTRGQQVTLSCSPISGHRSVSWYQQTPGQGLQFLFEYFSETQRNKGNFPGRFSGRQFSNSRSEMNVSTLELGDSALYLCASSPGLGGAAQGYTFGSGTRLTVV.